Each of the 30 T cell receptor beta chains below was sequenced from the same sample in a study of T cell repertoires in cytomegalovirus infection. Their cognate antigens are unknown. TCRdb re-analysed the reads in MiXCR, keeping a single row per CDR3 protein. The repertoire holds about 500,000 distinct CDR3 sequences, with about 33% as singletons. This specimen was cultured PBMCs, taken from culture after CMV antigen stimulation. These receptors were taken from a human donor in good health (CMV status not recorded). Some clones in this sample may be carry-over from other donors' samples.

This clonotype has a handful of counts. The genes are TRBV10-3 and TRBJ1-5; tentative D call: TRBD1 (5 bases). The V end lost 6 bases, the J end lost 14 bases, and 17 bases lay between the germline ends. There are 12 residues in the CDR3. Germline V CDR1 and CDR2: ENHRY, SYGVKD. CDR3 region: CAIRDTTGAEHF. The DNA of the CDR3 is TGTGCCATCAGGGATACAACCGGGGCCGAGCATTTT.

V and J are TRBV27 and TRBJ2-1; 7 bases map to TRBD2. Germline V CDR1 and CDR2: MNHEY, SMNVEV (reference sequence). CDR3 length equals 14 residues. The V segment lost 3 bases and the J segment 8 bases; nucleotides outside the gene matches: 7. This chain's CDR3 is CASSFGGSYDEQFF. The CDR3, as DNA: TGTGCCAGCAGTTTCGGCGGGAGTTACGATGAGCAGTTCTTC.

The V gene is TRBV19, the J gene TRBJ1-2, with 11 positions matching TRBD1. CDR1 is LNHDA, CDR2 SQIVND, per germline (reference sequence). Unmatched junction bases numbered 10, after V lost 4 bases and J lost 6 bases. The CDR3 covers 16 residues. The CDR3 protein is CASSRGQGADGHGYTF. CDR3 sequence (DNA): TGTGCCAGTAGTAGAGGACAGGGGGCGGACGGGCATGGCTACACCTTC.

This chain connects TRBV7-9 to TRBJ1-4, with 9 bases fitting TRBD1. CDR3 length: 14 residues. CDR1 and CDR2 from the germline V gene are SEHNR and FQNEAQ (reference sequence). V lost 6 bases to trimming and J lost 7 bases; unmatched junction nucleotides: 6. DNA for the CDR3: TGTGCCAGCAGACGACAGGGGGAACCTGAAAAACTGTTTTTT. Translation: CASRRQGEPEKLFF.

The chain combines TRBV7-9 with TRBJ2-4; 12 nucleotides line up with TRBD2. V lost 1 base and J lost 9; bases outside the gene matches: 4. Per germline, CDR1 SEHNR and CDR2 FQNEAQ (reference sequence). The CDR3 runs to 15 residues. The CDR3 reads CASSLGASGGGIQYF. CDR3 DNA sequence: TGTGCCAGCAGCTTAGGGGCTAGCGGGGGGGGCATTCAGTACTTC.

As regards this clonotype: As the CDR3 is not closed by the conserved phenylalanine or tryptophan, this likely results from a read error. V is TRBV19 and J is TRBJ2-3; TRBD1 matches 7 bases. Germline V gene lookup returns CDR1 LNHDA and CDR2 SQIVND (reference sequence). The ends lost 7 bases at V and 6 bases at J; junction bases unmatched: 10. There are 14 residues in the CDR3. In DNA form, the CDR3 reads TGTGCCAGTACCCGGGACAGAGGGGCGGATACGCAGTATTTG. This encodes CASTRDRGADTQYL.

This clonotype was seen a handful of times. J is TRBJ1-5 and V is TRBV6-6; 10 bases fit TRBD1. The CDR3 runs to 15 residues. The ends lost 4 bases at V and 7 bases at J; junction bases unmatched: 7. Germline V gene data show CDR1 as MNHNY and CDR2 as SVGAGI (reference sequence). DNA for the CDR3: TGTGCCAGCAGTTTTGACAGGGGGCTCGGGCAGCCCCAGCATTTT. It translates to CASSFDRGLGQPQHF.

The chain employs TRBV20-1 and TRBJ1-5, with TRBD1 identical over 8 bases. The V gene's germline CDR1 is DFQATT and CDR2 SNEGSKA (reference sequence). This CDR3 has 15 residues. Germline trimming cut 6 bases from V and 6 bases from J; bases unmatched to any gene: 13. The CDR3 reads CSAKETGGAGQPQHF. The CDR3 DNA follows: TGCAGTGCGAAGGAAACAGGGGGAGCGGGTCAGCCCCAGCATTTT.

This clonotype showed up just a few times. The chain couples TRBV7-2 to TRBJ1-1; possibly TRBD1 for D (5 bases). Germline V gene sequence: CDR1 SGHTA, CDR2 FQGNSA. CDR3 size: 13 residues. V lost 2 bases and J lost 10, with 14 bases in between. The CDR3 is CASSLRDPEGAFF. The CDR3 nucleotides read TGTGCCAGCAGCTTAAGGGACCCCGAGGGAGCTTTCTTT.

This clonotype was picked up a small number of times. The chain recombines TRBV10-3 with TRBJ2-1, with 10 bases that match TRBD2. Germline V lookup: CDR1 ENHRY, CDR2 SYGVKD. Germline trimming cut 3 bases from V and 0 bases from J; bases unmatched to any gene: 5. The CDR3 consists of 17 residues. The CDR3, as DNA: TGTGCCATCAGTGACTGGACTAGCGGCCTCTCCTACAATGAGCAGTTCTTC. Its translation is CAISDWTSGLSYNEQFF.

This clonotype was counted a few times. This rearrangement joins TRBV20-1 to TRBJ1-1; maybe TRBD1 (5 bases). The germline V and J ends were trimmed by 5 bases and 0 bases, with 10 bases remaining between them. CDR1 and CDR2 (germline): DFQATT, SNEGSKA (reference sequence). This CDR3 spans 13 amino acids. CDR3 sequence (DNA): TGCAGTGCTTCGCAGGGAATGAACACTGAAGCTTTCTTT. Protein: CSASQGMNTEAFF.

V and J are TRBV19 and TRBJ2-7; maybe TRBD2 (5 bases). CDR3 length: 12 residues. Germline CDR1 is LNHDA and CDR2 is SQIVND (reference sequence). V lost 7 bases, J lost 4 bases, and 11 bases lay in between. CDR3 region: CASNAGDYEQYV. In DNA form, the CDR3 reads TGTGCCAGTAATGCCGGGGATTACGAGCAGTACGTC.

CDR3 bases: TGTGCCAGCAGTCTAGGGACAGGGGGGCAATCACCCCTCCACTTT. This gives the protein CASSLGTGGQSPLHF. The chain uses TRBV27 and TRBJ1-6; TRBD1 aligns across 11 bases. CDR3 length: 15 amino acids. Germline V gene sequence: CDR1 MNHEY, CDR2 SMNVEV (reference sequence). The ends lost 5 bases at V and 10 bases at J; junction bases unmatched: 7.

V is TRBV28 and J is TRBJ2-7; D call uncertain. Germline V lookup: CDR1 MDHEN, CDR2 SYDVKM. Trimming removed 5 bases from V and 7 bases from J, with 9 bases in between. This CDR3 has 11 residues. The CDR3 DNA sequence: TGTGCCAGCAGTACATCCCTTGAGCAGTACTTC. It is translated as CASSTSLEQYF.

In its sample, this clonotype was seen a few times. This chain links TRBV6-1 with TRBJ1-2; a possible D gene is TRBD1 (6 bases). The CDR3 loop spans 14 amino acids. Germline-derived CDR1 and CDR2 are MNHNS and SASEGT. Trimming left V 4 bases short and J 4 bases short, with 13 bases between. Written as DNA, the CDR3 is TGTGCCAGCAGTGTGCAAGGACAGCTCTATGGCTACACCTTC. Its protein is CASSVQGQLYGYTF.

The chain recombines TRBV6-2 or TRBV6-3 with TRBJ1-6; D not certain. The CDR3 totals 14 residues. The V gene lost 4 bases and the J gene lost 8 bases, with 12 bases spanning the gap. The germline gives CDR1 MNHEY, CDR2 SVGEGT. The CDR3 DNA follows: TGTGCCAGCAGTTTCGGTTCTTTGGATTCACCCCTCCACTTT. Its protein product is CASSFGSLDSPLHF.

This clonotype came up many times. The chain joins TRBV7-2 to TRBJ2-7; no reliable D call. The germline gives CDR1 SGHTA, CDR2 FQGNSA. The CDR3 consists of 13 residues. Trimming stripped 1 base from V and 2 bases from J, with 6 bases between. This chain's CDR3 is CASSLVGPYEQYF. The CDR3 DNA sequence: TGTGCCAGCAGCTTAGTAGGTCCCTACGAGCAGTACTTC. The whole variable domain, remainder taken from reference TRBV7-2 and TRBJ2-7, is GAGVSQSPSNKVTEKGKDVELRCDPISGHTALYWYRQSLGQGLEFLIYFQGNSAPDKSGLPSDRFSAERTGGSVSTLTIQRTQQEDSAVYLCASSLVGPYEQYFGPGTRLTVT.

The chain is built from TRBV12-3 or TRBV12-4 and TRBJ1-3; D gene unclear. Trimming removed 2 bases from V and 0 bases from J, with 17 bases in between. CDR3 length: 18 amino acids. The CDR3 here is CASSLRFALRSSGNTIYF. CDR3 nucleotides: TGTGCCAGCAGTTTAAGGTTCGCCCTACGGAGCTCTGGAAACACCATATATTTT.

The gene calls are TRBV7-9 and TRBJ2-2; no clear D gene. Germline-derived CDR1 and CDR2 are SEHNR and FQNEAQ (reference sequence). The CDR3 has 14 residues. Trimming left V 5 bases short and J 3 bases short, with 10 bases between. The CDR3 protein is CASSAGTYTGELFF. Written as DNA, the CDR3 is TGTGCCAGCAGCGCCGGTACCTACACCGGGGAGCTGTTTTTT.

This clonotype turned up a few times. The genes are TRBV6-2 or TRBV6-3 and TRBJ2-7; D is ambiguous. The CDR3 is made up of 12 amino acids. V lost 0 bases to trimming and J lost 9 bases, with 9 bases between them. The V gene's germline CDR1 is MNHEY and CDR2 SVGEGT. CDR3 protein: CASSYSVYRQYF. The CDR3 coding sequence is TGTGCCAGCAGTTACTCGGTCTACAGGCAGTACTTC.

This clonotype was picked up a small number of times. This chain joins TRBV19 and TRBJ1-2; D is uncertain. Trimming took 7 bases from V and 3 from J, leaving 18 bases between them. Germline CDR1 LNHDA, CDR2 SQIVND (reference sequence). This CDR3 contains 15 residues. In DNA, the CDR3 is TGTGCCAGTAACACCTTATACAGTGGGGACTATGGCTACACCTTC. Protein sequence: CASNTLYSGDYGYTF.

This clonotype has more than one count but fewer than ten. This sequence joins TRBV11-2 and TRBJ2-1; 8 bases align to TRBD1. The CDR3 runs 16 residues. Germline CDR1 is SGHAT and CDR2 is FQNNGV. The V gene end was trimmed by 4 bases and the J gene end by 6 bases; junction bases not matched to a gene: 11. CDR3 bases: TGTGCCAGCAGCTCGCGGACAGGGATGGGATTCAATGAGCAGTTCTTC. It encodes CASSSRTGMGFNEQFF.

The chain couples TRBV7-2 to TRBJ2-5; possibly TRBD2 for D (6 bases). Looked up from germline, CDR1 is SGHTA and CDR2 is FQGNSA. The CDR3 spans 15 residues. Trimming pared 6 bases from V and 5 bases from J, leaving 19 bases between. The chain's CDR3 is CASRASSAGPETQYF. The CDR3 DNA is TGTGCCAGCAGGGCGAGCTCGGCGGGACCCGAGACCCAGTACTTC. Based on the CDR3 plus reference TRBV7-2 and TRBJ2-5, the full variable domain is GAGVSQSPSNKVTEKGKDVELRCDPISGHTALYWYRQSLGQGLEFLIYFQGNSAPDKSGLPSDRFSAERTGGSVSTLTIQRTQQEDSAVYLCASRASSAGPETQYFGPGTRLLVL.

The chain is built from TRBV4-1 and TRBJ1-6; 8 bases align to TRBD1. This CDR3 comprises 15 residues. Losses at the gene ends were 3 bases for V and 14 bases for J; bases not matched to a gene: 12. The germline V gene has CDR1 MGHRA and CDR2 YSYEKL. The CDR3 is CASSQGGTGFLSLHF. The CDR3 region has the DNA TGCGCCAGCAGCCAGGGGGGGACAGGTTTCTTATCCCTCCACTTT.

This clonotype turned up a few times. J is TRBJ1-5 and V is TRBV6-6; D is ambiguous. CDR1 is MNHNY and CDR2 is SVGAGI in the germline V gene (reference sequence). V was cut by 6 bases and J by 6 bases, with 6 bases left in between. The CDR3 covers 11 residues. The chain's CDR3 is CASRWVQPQHF. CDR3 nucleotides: TGTGCCAGCAGATGGGTTCAGCCCCAGCATTTT.

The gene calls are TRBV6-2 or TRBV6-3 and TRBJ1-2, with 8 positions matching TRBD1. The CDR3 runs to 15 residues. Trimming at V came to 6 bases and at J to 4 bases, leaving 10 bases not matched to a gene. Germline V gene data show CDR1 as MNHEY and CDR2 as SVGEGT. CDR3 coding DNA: TGTGCCAGCAGGCTCCTATCCGGGACAGGCTATGGCTACACCTTC. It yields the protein CASRLLSGTGYGYTF.

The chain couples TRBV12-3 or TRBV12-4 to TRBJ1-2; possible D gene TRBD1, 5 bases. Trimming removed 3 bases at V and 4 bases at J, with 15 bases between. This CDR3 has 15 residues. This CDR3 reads CASSFTAGTAYGYTF. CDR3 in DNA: TGTGCCAGCAGTTTCACTGCCGGGACCGCCTATGGCTACACCTTC.

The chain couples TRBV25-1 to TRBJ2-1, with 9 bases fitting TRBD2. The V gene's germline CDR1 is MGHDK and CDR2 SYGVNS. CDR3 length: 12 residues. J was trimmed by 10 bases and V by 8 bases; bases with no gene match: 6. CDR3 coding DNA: TGTGCCAGCGGTAGCGGGAGTCGGGAGCAGTTCTTC. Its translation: CASGSGSREQFF. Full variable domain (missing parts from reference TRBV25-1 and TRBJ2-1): EADIYQTPRYLVIGTGKKITLECSQTMGHDKMYWYQQDPGMELHLIHYSYGVNSTEKGDLSSESTVSRIRTEHFPLTLESARPSHTSQYLCASGSGSREQFFGPGTRLTVL.

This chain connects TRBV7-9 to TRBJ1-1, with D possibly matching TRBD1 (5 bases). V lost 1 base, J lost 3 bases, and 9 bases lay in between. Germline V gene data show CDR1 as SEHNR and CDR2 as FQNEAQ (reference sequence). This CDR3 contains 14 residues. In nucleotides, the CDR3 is TGTGCCAGCAGCTTAGAGGGGTGGTACACTGAAGCTTTCTTT. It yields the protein CASSLEGWYTEAFF.

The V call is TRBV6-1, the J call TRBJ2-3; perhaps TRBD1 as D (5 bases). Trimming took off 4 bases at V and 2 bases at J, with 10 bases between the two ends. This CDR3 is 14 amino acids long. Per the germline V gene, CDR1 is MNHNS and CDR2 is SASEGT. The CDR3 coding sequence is TGTGCCAGCAGTGGGGCAGGGAACACAGATACGCAGTATTTT. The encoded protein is CASSGAGNTDTQYF.